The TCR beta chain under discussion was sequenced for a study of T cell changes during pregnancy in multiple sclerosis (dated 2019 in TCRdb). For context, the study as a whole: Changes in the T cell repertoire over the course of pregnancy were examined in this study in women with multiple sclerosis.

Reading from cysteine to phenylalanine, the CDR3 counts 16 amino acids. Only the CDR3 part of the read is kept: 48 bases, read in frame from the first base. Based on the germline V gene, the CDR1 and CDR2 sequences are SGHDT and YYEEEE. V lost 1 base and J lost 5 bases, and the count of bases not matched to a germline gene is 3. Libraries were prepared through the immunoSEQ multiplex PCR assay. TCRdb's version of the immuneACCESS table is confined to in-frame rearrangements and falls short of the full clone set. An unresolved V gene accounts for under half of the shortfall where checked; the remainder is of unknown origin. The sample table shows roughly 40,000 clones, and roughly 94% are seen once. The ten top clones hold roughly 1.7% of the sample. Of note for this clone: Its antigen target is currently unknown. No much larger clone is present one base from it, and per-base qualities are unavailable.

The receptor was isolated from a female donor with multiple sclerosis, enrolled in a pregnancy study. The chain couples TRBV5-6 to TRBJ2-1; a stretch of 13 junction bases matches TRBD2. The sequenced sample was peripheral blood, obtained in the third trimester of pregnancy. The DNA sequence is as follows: TGTGCCAGCAGCTTGTTCACTAGCGGGAGGGACAATGAGCAGTTCTTC. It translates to CASSLFTSGRDNEQFF.